These 27 T cell receptor beta chains originate from one sample sequenced in a study of T cell responses to AZD1222 COVID-19 vaccine. The assay was immunoSEQ multiplex PCR, and TCRdb's table has in-frame clones only and misses some. Of about 180,000 clones listed, around 94% are singletons. The input for sequencing was peripheral blood, taken 28 days after the second AZD1222 dose. These receptors were collected from an adult who received the AZD1222 COVID-19 vaccine.

This chain uses TRBV3-1 (or the pseudogene TRBV3-2) with TRBJ1-6; TRBD1 matches 8 bases. V lost 4 bases to trimming and J lost 7 bases; unmatched junction nucleotides: 6. Germline V gene sequence: CDR1 LGHDT, CDR2 YNNKEL (reference sequence). The CDR3 runs to 15 residues. The DNA of the CDR3 is TGTGCCAGCAGCCGAAACAGGGGGAACAATTCACCCCTCCACTTT. Translation gives CASSRNRGNNSPLHF.

CDR3 bases: TGCGCCAGCAGCCAAGCAGGGACTAATGAAAAACTGTTTTTT. Translated, it gives CASSQAGTNEKLFF. The rearrangement joins TRBV5-1 to TRBJ1-4, with a weak D call TRBD1 (5 bases). Germline V gene data show CDR1 as SGHRS and CDR2 as YFSETQ. Trimming shortened V by 4 bases and J by 2 bases, and 9 bases separated the two germline ends. CDR3 length equals 14 residues.

The genes are TRBV9 and TRBJ2-7; 8 nucleotides match TRBD1. CDR1 SGDLS and CDR2 YYNGEE come from the germline V gene. The CDR3 totals 15 residues. V lost 3 bases, J lost 2 bases, and 7 bases stayed unmatched. In DNA form, the CDR3 reads TGTGCCAGCAGCGCAGACAGGGGTCCCCCCTACGAGCAGTACTTC. This encodes CASSADRGPPYEQYF.

The CDR3: CASSLEGGSSGNTIYF. Written as DNA, the CDR3 is TGCGCCAGCAGCTTGGAAGGGGGTTCCTCTGGAAACACCATATATTTT. V gene TRBV5-1 combines with J gene TRBJ1-3, with D perhaps TRBD1 (6 bases). Trimming took 0 bases from V and 0 from J, leaving 10 bases between them. The CDR3 has 16 residues. CDR1 SGHRS and CDR2 YFSETQ come from the germline V gene.

The table lists this clone with many counts. The V gene is TRBV6-4, the J gene TRBJ2-6; TRBD2 matches 8 bases. The CDR3 is 18 residues long. V lost 0 bases, J lost 0 bases, and 4 bases stayed unmatched. Germline V gene lookup returns CDR1 MRHNA and CDR2 SNTAGT. This CDR3 reads CASSDSSGGLSGANVLTF. The DNA for the CDR3 is TGTGCCAGCAGTGACTCCAGCGGGGGCCTCTCTGGGGCCAACGTCCTGACTTTC.

This clone has only one observation. The J gene is TRBJ2-5, the V gene TRBV7-9; no reliable D call. The CDR3 is 13 residues long. V was trimmed by 2 bases and J by 2 bases, leaving 6 bases between them. CDR1 is SEHNR and CDR2 is FQNEAQ in the germline V gene (reference sequence). The CDR3 bases are TGTGCCAGCAGCTTATCGGTGCAAGAGACCCAGTACTTC. Translating gives CASSLSVQETQYF.

This chain connects TRBV15 to TRBJ2-5; D is possibly TRBD1 (6 bases). The V end was cut by 5 bases, the J end by 7 bases, with 23 bases between. This CDR3 is 16 amino acids long. CDR1 is LNHNV, CDR2 YYDKDF, per germline (reference sequence). The CDR3 here is CATSGPQGYLLGTQYF. The CDR3 DNA reads as TGTGCCACCAGCGGACCCCAGGGGTATCTACTAGGGACCCAGTACTTC. The variable domain in full, with the rest retrieved from reference TRBV15 and TRBJ2-5, is DAMVIQNPRYQVTQFGKPVTLSCSQTLNHNVMYWYQQKSSQAPKLLFHYYDKDFNNEADTPDNFQSRRPNTSFCFLDIRSPGLGDTAMYLCATSGPQGYLLGTQYFGPGTRLLVL.

CDR3 residues: CASSQEPGRGNQPQHF. For the CDR3, the DNA is TGCGCCAGCAGCCAAGAGCCCGGCAGGGGGAATCAGCCCCAGCATTTT. The chain couples TRBV4-1 to TRBJ1-5, with TRBD1 matching 7 bases. Germline lookup yields CDR1 MGHRA and CDR2 YSYEKL. V shed 0 bases, J shed 4 bases, and the junction held 6 bases outside the gene matches. CDR3 length: 16 residues.

The chain carries TRBV13 and TRBJ1-2; 7 nucleotides line up with TRBD1. The CDR3 length is 15 residues. Germline assignment: CDR1 PRHDT and CDR2 FYEKMQ (reference sequence). J was trimmed by 4 bases and V by 5 bases; bases with no gene match: 10. The CDR3 DNA reads as TGTGCCAGCAGCCCATCGACAGGGTTGATCTATGGCTACACCTTC. Its translation is CASSPSTGLIYGYTF.

V is TRBV27 and J is TRBJ1-1; 7 nucleotides match TRBD1. Germline trimming cut 5 bases from V and 4 bases from J; bases unmatched to any gene: 4. Germline CDR1 is MNHEY and CDR2 is SMNVEV (reference sequence). The CDR3 is made up of 13 amino acids. The CDR3 here is CASSPGGVTEAFF. The CDR3 DNA reads as TGTGCCAGCAGTCCAGGGGGTGTCACTGAAGCTTTCTTT.

The chain links TRBV6-6 to TRBJ1-1; 8 nucleotides line up with TRBD1. The length of the CDR3 is 15 residues. V lost 8 bases, J lost 3 bases, and 11 bases stayed unmatched. CDR1 is MNHNY, CDR2 SVGAGI, per germline (reference sequence). The CDR3 here is CASSDRAKTYTEAFF. The CDR3 nucleotides read TGTGCCAGCTCGGACAGGGCCAAAACCTACACTGAAGCTTTCTTT.

The rearrangement uses TRBV7-9 and TRBJ2-7, with TRBD1 as a possible D gene (6 bases). V lost 5 bases to trimming and J lost 5 bases, with 16 bases between them. The CDR3 runs 14 residues. CDR1 SEHNR and CDR2 FQNEAQ come from the germline V gene (reference sequence). The CDR3 nucleotides read TGTGCCAGCAGCCGAGATCGGCAGGGGAACGAGCAGTACTTC. Protein sequence: CASSRDRQGNEQYF.

This CDR3 is CASRGGKNTEAFF. CDR3 nucleotide sequence: TGTGCCAGCAGAGGGGGGAAGAACACTGAAGCTTTCTTT. The J gene is TRBJ1-1, the V gene TRBV10-3; perhaps TRBD1 as D (6 bases). The CDR3 consists of 13 residues. Per the germline V gene, CDR1 is ENHRY and CDR2 is SYGVKD. V lost 10 bases and J 1 base, leaving 13 bases between the germline ends.

The V and J genes are TRBV21-1 and TRBJ1-6; the table's D call, TRBD1, was not checked against the DNA. TRBV21-1 is tagged as a pseudogene. This CDR3 has 16 amino acids. Here the CDR3 reads CASSREGAAGFSPLHF. CDR3 sequence (DNA): TGTGCCAGCAGCAGAGAAGGGGCCGCTGGATTTTCACCCCTCCACTTT.

The CDR3 DNA reads TGTGCCAGCAGCCAAGGGGGGACCCTGGGGTTTACCAAAAACATTCAGTACTTC. This sequence encodes CASSQGGTLGFTKNIQYF. This chain links TRBV3-1 (or the pseudogene TRBV3-2) with TRBJ2-4; D is tentatively TRBD1 or TRBD2 (5 bases each). The V gene lost 1 base and the J gene lost 2 bases, with 18 bases spanning the gap. CDR1 is LGHDT, CDR2 YNNKEL, per germline (reference sequence). The CDR3 runs 18 residues.

This rearrangement joins TRBV5-1 to TRBJ1-1; the D gene is possibly TRBD1 (6 bases). Germline CDR1 reads SGHRS; CDR2 reads YFSETQ. V lost 6 bases, J lost 7 bases, and 16 bases lay in between. CDR3 length equals 13 residues. The CDR3 DNA reads as TGCGCCAGCAAAAAAGGACAGACCCATGAAGCTTTCTTT. Translated: CASKKGQTHEAFF. The variable domain in full, with the rest retrieved from reference TRBV5-1 and TRBJ1-1, is KAGVTQTPRYLIKTRGQQVTLSCSPISGHRSVSWYQQTPGQGLQFLFEYFSETQRNKGNFPGRFSGRQFSNSRSEMNVSTLELGDSALYLCASKKGQTHEAFFGQGTRLTVV.

The V call is TRBV13, the J call TRBJ1-3; D not resolved. The ends were cut back, 6 bases at V and 4 bases at J, with 13 bases in the middle. Germline V CDR1 and CDR2: PRHDT, FYEKMQ (reference sequence). This CDR3 comprises 14 residues. The CDR3 DNA sequence: TGTGCCAGCAGAAGTGGTGGGCCAGGAAACACCATATATTTT. Its protein is CASRSGGPGNTIYF.

CDR3 nucleotide sequence: TGTGCCAGCAGTCCATATCAGGGGGAGGGGGAAAAACTGTTTTTT. Its protein product is CASSPYQGEGEKLFF. The V gene is TRBV28, the J gene TRBJ1-4, with 7 positions matching TRBD1. After removal of 5 bases from V and 8 bases from J, the junction contained 11 bases not matched to a gene. This CDR3 has 15 amino acids. The V gene's germline CDR1 is MDHEN and CDR2 SYDVKM.

This clone appeared once. This chain joins TRBV18 and TRBJ2-5, with D perhaps matching TRBD2 (6 bases). Germline CDR1 KGHSH, CDR2 LQKENI. V lost 7 bases and J 5 bases, leaving 20 bases between the germline ends. The CDR3 length is 15 residues. The CDR3 region is CASLLNQPGLETQYF. The CDR3 DNA reads as TGTGCCAGCTTACTAAATCAACCGGGACTTGAGACCCAGTACTTC.

This chain connects TRBV4-3 to TRBJ2-6, with unresolved D. The V end was cut by 0 bases, the J end by 0 bases, with 9 bases between. Germline V gene lookup returns CDR1 LGHNA and CDR2 YSLEER. The CDR3 runs to 17 residues. The CDR3 DNA follows: TGCGCCAGCAGCCAAGATGGGCAGAACTCTGGGGCCAACGTCCTGACTTTC. Residues: CASSQDGQNSGANVLTF.

This clone was recorded only once. The J gene is TRBJ1-6, the V gene TRBV4-3; D is perhaps TRBD1 (6 bases). V dropped 0 bases and J dropped 8 bases, with 17 bases sitting between them. This CDR3 has 17 residues. The germline V gene encodes CDR1 LGHNA and CDR2 YSLEER. CDR3 sequence reads: CASSQDRGAGVDSPLHF. The CDR3 DNA reads TGCGCCAGCAGCCAAGATCGGGGGGCAGGGGTGGATTCACCCCTCCACTTT.

The chain is built from TRBV28 and TRBJ2-4, with D perhaps TRBD2 (6 bases). Between the trimmed V and J ends, which lost 6 bases and 2 bases, there was a span of 14 bases. Germline CDR1 reads MDHEN; CDR2 reads SYDVKM. There are 15 residues in the CDR3. The chain's CDR3 is CASSQPRETKNIQYF. CDR3 nucleotide sequence: TGTGCCAGCAGCCAACCTCGGGAGACCAAAAACATTCAGTACTTC.

V gene TRBV9 combines with J gene TRBJ1-2; 7 bases agree with TRBD1. Per germline, CDR1 SGDLS and CDR2 YYNGEE. The CDR3 covers 11 residues. The V segment lost 3 bases and the J segment 13 bases; nucleotides outside the gene matches: 6. CDR3 nucleotides: TGTGCCAGCAGCGACAGGGGTCACCCCACCTTC. This translates into CASSDRGHPTF.

The V call is TRBV7-2, the J call TRBJ2-2, with D uncertain. Germline CDR1 and CDR2: SGHTA and FQGNSA. V lost 6 bases to trimming and J lost 3 bases, with 11 bases between them. The CDR3 sequence is 14 residues long. This CDR3 is CASSPRRDTGELFF. CDR3 in DNA: TGTGCCAGCAGTCCACGTAGGGACACCGGGGAGCTGTTTTTT.

The chain couples TRBV5-6 to TRBJ2-7, with TRBD2 matching 10 bases. V lost 2 bases to trimming and J lost 2 bases; unmatched junction nucleotides: 1. Germline values: CDR1 SGHDT, CDR2 YYEEEE. CDR3 length equals 14 residues. The CDR3 is CASSFLAGAYEQYF. The CDR3 region has the DNA TGTGCCAGCAGCTTCCTAGCGGGAGCCTACGAGCAGTACTTC.

In its sample, this clone was seen a few times. The rearrangement uses TRBV10-3 and TRBJ1-1, with 7 bases that match TRBD1. The germline V gene has CDR1 ENHRY and CDR2 SYGVKD. The J segment lost 4 bases and the V segment lost 0 bases, leaving 8 bases of the junction unmatched. The CDR3 runs to 16 residues. In nucleotides, the CDR3 is TGTGCCATCAGTGAGTCGGACTATGCAGGGGGCACTGAAGCTTTCTTT. Its protein product is CAISESDYAGGTEAFF.

The chain recombines TRBV28 with TRBJ2-6, with a tentative D call TRBD1 (5 bases). V lost 6 bases and J 0 bases, leaving 9 bases between the germline ends. The CDR3 has 15 residues. Germline assignment: CDR1 MDHEN and CDR2 SYDVKM. In nucleotides, the CDR3 is TGTGCCAGCAGCCAAACAGGCTCTGGGGCCAACGTCCTGACTTTC. Protein: CASSQTGSGANVLTF.